The rows below give T cell receptor beta chains drawn from one sample of a study of cytomegalovirus exposure and HLA in healthy donors. The table came from immunoSEQ multiplex PCR; TCRdb's copy has only in-frame clones and leaves some out. The sample consists of about 180,000 clones, less than 80% of them appearing once. Source material: PBMCs. The receptors come from a man aged 18 to 35 in good health and CMV-seronegative. Each CDR3 is given with its conserved first and last residue. A D gene is named only where the DNA matches it firmly. The listing skips clone size in some rows; elsewhere it reads once, few, many or a size class.

abundance	d_gene	v_gene	j_gene	CDR3nt	CDR3aa
-	TRBD1	TRBV28	TRBJ1-5	TGTGCCAGCAGCTCTTCCGGGACAGGGCCGATGAGGCCCCAGCATTTT	CASSSSGTGPMRPQHF
few	-	TRBV6-1	TRBJ1-2	TGTGCCACGAGACTTTTCGATGGCTACACCTTC	CATRLFDGYTF
-	-	TRBV5-6	TRBJ2-7	TGTGCCAGCAGCTTGCAGCCCGGGGGCTCCTACGAGCAGTACTTC	CASSLQPGGSYEQYF
once	-	TRBV5-4	TRBJ1-2	TGTGCCAGCAGCTTCAGCGGGGGGAATGGCTACACCTTC	CASSFSGGNGYTF
-	-	TRBV6-1	TRBJ1-5	TGTGCCAGCAGTGAAGTGGGAGGGTACAATCAGCCCCAGCATTTT	CASSEVGGYNQPQHF
-	TRBD2	TRBV9	TRBJ2-2	TGTGCCAGCAGCCCCCGCCGGACTAGCGGACGGGAGGGAACCGGGGAGCTGTTTTTT	CASSPRRTSGREGTGELFF
few	-	TRBV30	TRBJ1-1	TGTGCCTGGGACAGATTGAACACTGAAGCTTTCTTT	CAWDRLNTEAFF
-	-	TRBV30	TRBJ1-2	TGTGCCTGGAGTGTTACAGGGCGAGGTGGCTACACCTTC	CAWSVTGRGGYTF
-	TRBD1	TRBV5-6	TRBJ2-2	TGTGCCAGCAGCACAAACAGGGGGGACACCGGGGAGCTGTTTTTT	CASSTNRGDTGELFF
-	TRBD2	TRBV5-1	TRBJ2-2	TGCGCCAGCAGCTTGGGACTAGCGGGACAGTACGGGGAGCTGTTTTTT	CASSLGLAGQYGELFF
-	TRBD1	TRBV29-1	TRBJ1-2	TGCAGCATAACCGGGACAGGGGCTTATGGCTACACCTTC	CSITGTGAYGYTF
-	-	TRBV7-3	TRBJ1-1	TGTGCCAGCAGCCCCTCGTCGGACACTGAAGCTTTCTTT	CASSPSSDTEAFF
few	-	TRBV28	TRBJ1-2	TGTGCCAGCAAGAGACAGCTTAACTATGGCTACACCTTC	CASKRQLNYGYTF
-	-	TRBV27	TRBJ1-5	TGTGCCAGCAGCACAACCTGGCAGGGCGGGATAAGTCAGCCCCAGCATTTT	CASSTTWQGGISQPQHF
-	-	TRBV5-8	TRBJ1-5	TGTGCCAGCAGCGTAACCGGGGGGGGCTTTAGTCAGCCCCAGCATTTT	CASSVTGGGFSQPQHF
-	-	TRBV5-8	TRBJ2-5	TGTGCCAGCAGCCTAGTACAGGGCCGAGGAGAGACCCAGTACTTC	CASSLVQGRGETQYF
-	TRBD1	TRBV5-4	TRBJ1-2	TGTGCCAGCAGCCTCCAGGGGGGCCGACGATATGGCTACACCTTC	CASSLQGGRRYGYTF
few	-	TRBV5-1	TRBJ1-1	TGCGCCAGCAGAAAGGGGTTGACGGGCTGGGGCACTGAAGCTTTCTTT	CASRKGLTGWGTEAFF